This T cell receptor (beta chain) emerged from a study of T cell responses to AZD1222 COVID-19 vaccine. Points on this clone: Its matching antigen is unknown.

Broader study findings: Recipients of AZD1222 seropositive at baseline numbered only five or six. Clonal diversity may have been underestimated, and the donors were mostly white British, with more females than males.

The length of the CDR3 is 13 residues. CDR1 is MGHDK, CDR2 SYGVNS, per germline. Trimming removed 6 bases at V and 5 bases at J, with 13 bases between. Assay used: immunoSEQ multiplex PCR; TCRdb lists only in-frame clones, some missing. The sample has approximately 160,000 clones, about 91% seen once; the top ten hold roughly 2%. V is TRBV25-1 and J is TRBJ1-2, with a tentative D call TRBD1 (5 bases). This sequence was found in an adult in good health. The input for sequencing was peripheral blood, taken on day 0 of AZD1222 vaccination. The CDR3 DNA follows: TGTGCCAGCAGAGTGAACGGGGGGTATGGCTACACCTTC. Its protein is CASRVNGGYGYTF.